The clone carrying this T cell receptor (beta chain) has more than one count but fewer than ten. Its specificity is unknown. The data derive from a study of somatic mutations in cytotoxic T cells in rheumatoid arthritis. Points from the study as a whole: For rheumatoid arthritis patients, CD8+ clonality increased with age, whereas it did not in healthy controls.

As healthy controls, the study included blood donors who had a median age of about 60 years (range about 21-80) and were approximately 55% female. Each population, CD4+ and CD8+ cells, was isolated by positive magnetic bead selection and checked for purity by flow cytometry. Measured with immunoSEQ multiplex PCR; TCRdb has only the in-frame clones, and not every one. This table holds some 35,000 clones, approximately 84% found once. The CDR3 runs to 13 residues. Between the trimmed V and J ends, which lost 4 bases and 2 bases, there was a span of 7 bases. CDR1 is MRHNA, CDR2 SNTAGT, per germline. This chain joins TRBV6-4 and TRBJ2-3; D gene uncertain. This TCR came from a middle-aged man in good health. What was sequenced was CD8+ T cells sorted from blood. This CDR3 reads CASSGSDTDTQYF. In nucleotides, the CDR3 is TGTGCCAGCAGTGGGTCGGACACAGATACGCAGTATTTT.